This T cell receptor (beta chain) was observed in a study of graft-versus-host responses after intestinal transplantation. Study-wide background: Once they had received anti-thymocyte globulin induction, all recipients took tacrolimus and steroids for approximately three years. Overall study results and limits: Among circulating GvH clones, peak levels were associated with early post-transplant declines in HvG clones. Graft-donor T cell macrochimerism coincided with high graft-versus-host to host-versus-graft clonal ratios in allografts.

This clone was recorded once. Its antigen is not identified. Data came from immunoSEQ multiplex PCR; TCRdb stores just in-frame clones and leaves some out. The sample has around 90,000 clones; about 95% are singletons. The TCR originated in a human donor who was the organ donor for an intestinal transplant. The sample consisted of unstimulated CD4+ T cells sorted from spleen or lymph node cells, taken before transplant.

The CDR3 here is CASSAGTGVRNTIYF. The CDR3 nucleotides read TGTGCCAGCAGTGCCGGGACAGGGGTTAGAAACACCATATATTTT. The chain uses TRBV28 and TRBJ1-3, with 10 nucleotides matching TRBD1. Losses at the gene ends were 5 bases for V and 5 bases for J; bases not matched to a gene: 6. Per germline, CDR1 MDHEN and CDR2 SYDVKM. The CDR3 sequence is 15 residues long.